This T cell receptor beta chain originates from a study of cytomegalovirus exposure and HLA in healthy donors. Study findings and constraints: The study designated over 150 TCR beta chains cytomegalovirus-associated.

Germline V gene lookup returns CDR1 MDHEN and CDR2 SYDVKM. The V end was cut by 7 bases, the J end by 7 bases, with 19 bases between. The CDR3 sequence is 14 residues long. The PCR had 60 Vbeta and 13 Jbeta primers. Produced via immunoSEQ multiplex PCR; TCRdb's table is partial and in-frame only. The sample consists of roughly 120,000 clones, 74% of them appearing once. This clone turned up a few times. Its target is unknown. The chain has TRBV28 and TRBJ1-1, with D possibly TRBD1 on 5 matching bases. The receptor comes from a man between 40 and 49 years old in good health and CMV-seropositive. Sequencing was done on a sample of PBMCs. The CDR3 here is CASTLGAGLSEAFF. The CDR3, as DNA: TGTGCCAGCACCCTAGGGGCGGGGTTAAGTGAAGCTTTCTTT.